The 23 T cell receptor beta chains in this list originate from one sample, sequenced in a study of shared clonotypes between healthy human individuals. Only CD45RO-negative cells positively selected for CCR7 counted as naive CD8 cells, so terminally differentiated effector memory CD45RA+ cells were excluded. Using immunoSEQ multiplex PCR, the repertoire was profiled, and TCRdb retains in-frame clones only, with some absent. The table lists some 2,000,000 clones, just under 95% of them singletons. The specimen sequenced was naive CD8+ T cells sorted from blood. These receptors came from a man aged 18 to 30 in good health.

The chain couples TRBV5-1 to TRBJ2-5, with 10 bases lining up with TRBD1. This CDR3 comprises 13 residues. After removal of 2 bases from V and 10 bases from J, the junction contained 5 bases not matched to a gene. CDR1 and CDR2 from the germline V gene are SGHRS and YFSETQ. The CDR3 bases are TGCGCCAGCAGCTTAGGACAGGGGGGAGACCAGTACTTC. Translation: CASSLGQGGDQYF.

The chain combines TRBV7-2 with TRBJ2-3; tentative D call: TRBD1 (5 bases). The CDR3 has 14 residues. Trimming took 5 bases from V and 3 from J, leaving 12 bases between them. CDR1 and CDR2 (germline): SGHTA, FQGNSA. The CDR3 loop reads CASSALAGTDTQYF. In DNA form, the CDR3 reads TGTGCCAGCAGCGCTCTCGCAGGGACAGATACGCAGTATTTT. The full variable domain, in which reference TRBV7-2 and TRBJ2-3 provide the parts outside the CDR3, is GAGVSQSPSNKVTEKGKDVELRCDPISGHTALYWYRQSLGQGLEFLIYFQGNSAPDKSGLPSDRFSAERTGGSVSTLTIQRTQQEDSAVYLCASSALAGTDTQYFGPGTRLTVL.

CDR3 coding DNA: TGTGCCAGCAGTTTGCTATCTGGACAGGTTGAACCCTACGAGCAGTACTTC. Translation gives CASSLLSGQVEPYEQYF. This chain links TRBV28 with TRBJ2-7; 7 bases are shared with TRBD1. Germline CDR1 MDHEN, CDR2 SYDVKM. This CDR3 region has 17 residues. J was trimmed by 2 bases and V by 3 bases; bases with no gene match: 13.

The gene calls are TRBV6-5 and TRBJ1-1, with no clear D. CDR3 length: 14 amino acids. The ends were cut back, 0 bases at V and 4 bases at J, with 9 bases in the middle. Germline V gene sequence: CDR1 MNHEY, CDR2 SVGAGI. The CDR3 nucleotides read TGTGCCAGCAGTTACTCTTTGGCGGCCACTGAAGCTTTCTTT. Translation: CASSYSLAATEAFF.

This chain links TRBV6-5 with TRBJ2-1; possibly TRBD2 for D (6 bases). Trimming left V 6 bases short and J 7 bases short, with 16 bases between. Per germline, CDR1 MNHEY and CDR2 SVGAGI. The CDR3 runs to 14 residues. This chain's CDR3 is CASSYGAGQNEQFF. In nucleotides, the CDR3 is TGTGCCAGCAGCTACGGGGCGGGGCAGAATGAGCAGTTCTTC.

The chain is built from TRBV4-1 and TRBJ2-7, with D possibly being TRBD1 or TRBD2 (5 bases each). This CDR3 is built from 14 residues. Germline values: CDR1 MGHRA, CDR2 YSYEKL. V was clipped by 4 bases and J by 2 bases, with 12 bases between them. The CDR3 DNA sequence: TGCGCCAGCAGCCCCCCGGGGCCCGCCTACGAGCAGTACTTC. Its protein product is CASSPPGPAYEQYF.

This clone is a singleton in its sample. The J gene is TRBJ1-2, the V gene TRBV5-6, with 7 positions matching TRBD1. CDR3 length equals 17 residues. Germline trimming cut 1 base from V and 3 bases from J; bases unmatched to any gene: 12. The germline CDR1 and CDR2 sequences are SGHDT and YYEEEE. The CDR3 protein is CASSLKDQGGLHYGYTF. The DNA of the CDR3 is TGTGCCAGCAGCTTGAAAGATCAGGGGGGTCTCCACTATGGCTACACCTTC.

A few counts support this clone. Other DNA sequences in this sample translate to the same CDR3. Here the CDR3 reads CASSLGGGTGELFF. The CDR3 DNA follows: TGTGCCAGCAGCCTAGGAGGTGGCACCGGGGAGCTGTTTTTT. V usage is TRBV9 and J usage is TRBJ2-2, with a weak D call TRBD2 (5 bases). Germline V lookup: CDR1 SGDLS, CDR2 YYNGEE. V dropped 4 bases and J dropped 4 bases, with 11 bases sitting between them. The CDR3 is 14 residues long.

As DNA, the CDR3 is TGCGCCAGCAGCCAAGACACAGGTGCCTCCTACGAGCAGTACTTC. Protein: CASSQDTGASYEQYF. The chain employs TRBV4-3 and TRBJ2-7, with D possibly matching TRBD1 (5 bases). CDR3 length: 15 amino acids. Germline V gives CDR1 LGHNA, CDR2 YSLEER. Trimming took off 0 bases at V and 0 bases at J, with 9 bases between the two ends.

The V and J genes are TRBV11-2 and TRBJ2-2; D may be TRBD1 (6 bases). Germline CDR1 and CDR2: SGHAT and FQNNGV. This CDR3 has 13 residues. Trimming took off 6 bases at V and 6 bases at J, with 11 bases between the two ends. The CDR3 spells CASSYEGAGELFF. CDR3 nucleotide sequence: TGTGCCAGCAGTTATGAGGGGGCCGGGGAGCTGTTTTTT.

The chain joins TRBV6-5 to TRBJ1-3; possibly TRBD1 for D (6 bases). CDR3 length: 16 residues. CDR1 and CDR2 (germline): MNHEY, SVGAGI. V was clipped by 4 bases and J by 4 bases, with 17 bases between them. CDR3 sequence: CASSSRGEGEGNTIYF. The CDR3 coding sequence is TGTGCCAGCAGTTCTCGTGGGGAGGGGGAAGGAAACACCATATATTTT.

V usage is TRBV5-6 and J usage is TRBJ2-1; 8 bases line up with TRBD2. Germline CDR1 is SGHDT and CDR2 is YYEEEE. This CDR3 is built from 16 residues. V trimming: 4 bases; J trimming: 4 bases; junction bases outside the gene matches: 10. The DNA of the CDR3 is TGTGCCAGCAGCCCACTCGGGGTAGCGGGATACAATGAGCAGTTCTTC. Its translation is CASSPLGVAGYNEQFF.

This chain links TRBV5-4 with TRBJ2-2, with TRBD2 matching over 8 bases. Unmatched junction bases numbered 5, after V lost 1 base and J lost 6 bases. The germline CDR1 and CDR2 sequences are SGHNT and YYREEE (reference sequence). The CDR3 sequence is 15 residues long. DNA for the CDR3: TGTGCCAGCAGCTTGACCCGGGGGGGCCCCGGGGAGCTGTTTTTT. Its protein product is CASSLTRGGPGELFF.

The rearrangement links TRBV7-9 to TRBJ2-2; maybe TRBD1 (5 bases). Trimming shortened V by 3 bases and J by 0 bases, and 8 bases separated the two germline ends. Germline-derived CDR1 and CDR2 are SEHNR and FQNEAQ (reference sequence). The CDR3 extends over 15 amino acids. CDR3 sequence reads: CASSFGHPNTGELFF. In DNA, the CDR3 is TGTGCCAGCAGCTTTGGACACCCGAACACCGGGGAGCTGTTTTTT.

The chain employs TRBV4-1 and TRBJ2-7; 9 nucleotides align to TRBD1. V shed 5 bases and J 2 bases; nucleotides not matched to a gene: 7. Germline V gene sequence: CDR1 MGHRA, CDR2 YSYEKL. The CDR3 has 15 amino acids. The CDR3 DNA is TGCGCCAGCAGCGATCCGACAGGGGGGACCTACGAGCAGTACTTC. It encodes CASSDPTGGTYEQYF.

The chain couples TRBV30 to TRBJ1-5; D possibly corresponds to TRBD1 (6 bases). Per the germline V gene, CDR1 is GTSNPN and CDR2 is SVGIG (reference sequence). CDR3 length: 14 amino acids. V was pared by 2 bases and J by 6 bases, with 14 bases between. CDR3 sequence reads: CAWSRGQGSQPQHF. The CDR3 coding sequence is TGTGCCTGGAGTAGAGGGCAGGGGAGTCAGCCCCAGCATTTT.

V is TRBV10-2 and J is TRBJ1-1; 7 bases line up with TRBD1. Germline V gives CDR1 WSHSY, CDR2 SAAADI. The CDR3 runs 14 residues. Trimming took 0 bases from V and 11 from J; bases not matched to a gene: 9. In DNA, the CDR3 is TGCGCCAGCAGTGAGTCGGGAGGGGGCTCGTGGGCTTTCTTT. Translated: CASSESGGGSWAFF.

J is TRBJ1-2 and V is TRBV6-5; 10 nucleotides align to TRBD1. The CDR3 is 16 residues long. Losses at the gene ends were 0 bases for V and 4 bases for J; bases not matched to a gene: 5. Germline lookup yields CDR1 MNHEY and CDR2 SVGAGI. This CDR3 reads CASSYSTGGVFYGYTF. The CDR3 DNA reads TGTGCCAGCAGTTACTCGACAGGGGGCGTTTTCTATGGCTACACCTTC.

The CDR3 region is CASSGARGLAGYQETQYF. CDR3 DNA: TGTGCCAGCAGCGGCGCGAGAGGACTAGCGGGGTACCAAGAGACCCAGTACTTC. This chain connects TRBV9 to TRBJ2-5; 12 positions agree with TRBD2. Germline V gene sequence: CDR1 SGDLS, CDR2 YYNGEE. This CDR3 has 18 residues. Germline trimming cut 3 bases from V and 0 bases from J; bases unmatched to any gene: 9.

This clone came up a few times. The chain combines TRBV6-6 with TRBJ1-3; 8 nucleotides line up with TRBD1. V gave up 5 bases and J gave up 2 bases; unmatched junction bases: 8. The CDR3 runs to 16 residues. In germline, CDR1 is MNHNY, CDR2 SVGAGI (reference sequence). The CDR3 DNA reads as TGTGCCAGCAGTCGGGTGTTGACAGGGGCTGGAAACACCATATATTTT. This translates into CASSRVLTGAGNTIYF.

This sequence joins TRBV4-1 and TRBJ2-7, with unresolved D. Trimming pared 1 base from V and 2 bases from J, leaving 12 bases between. The germline CDR1 and CDR2 sequences are MGHRA and YSYEKL. The CDR3 extends over 15 amino acids. In DNA, the CDR3 is TGCGCCAGCAGCCAAGTAGGGAATCCGCCCTACGAGCAGTACTTC. Residues: CASSQVGNPPYEQYF.

Comment on this clone: In the same sample, other DNA sequences code for this CDR3. J is TRBJ2-7 and V is TRBV7-9; D is unclear. Germline V CDR1 and CDR2: SEHNR, FQNEAQ (reference sequence). The V and J ends lost 1 base and 6 bases respectively, with 7 bases between them. The length of the CDR3 is 12 residues. The DNA for the CDR3 is TGTGCCAGCAGCTTAGAAGGGCTCGAGCAGTACTTC. It encodes CASSLEGLEQYF. Complete variable domain (other parts from reference TRBV7-9 and TRBJ2-7): DTGVSQNPRHKITKRGQNVTFRCDPISEHNRLYWYRQTLGQGPEFLTYFQNEAQLEKSRLLSDRFSAERPKGSFSTLEIQRTEQGDSAMYLCASSLEGLEQYFGPGTRLTVT.

The V call is TRBV6-1, the J call TRBJ1-1; the match to TRBD1 covers 7 bases. The CDR3 is made up of 13 amino acids. The junction had 5 bases not matched to a gene; V was cut back by 6 bases and J by 4 bases. The germline gives CDR1 MNHNS, CDR2 SASEGT. CDR3 protein: CASRDRVITEAFF. The DNA of the CDR3 is TGTGCCAGCAGAGACAGGGTAATCACTGAAGCTTTCTTT.